A single sample is the source of the 22 T cell receptor beta chains below, sequenced in a study of beta chain features in type 1 diabetes. The sequenced template was cDNA made from the entire isolated RNA. Libraries were prepared by immunoSEQ multiplex PCR; TCRdb keeps only in-frame clonotypes and omits some of them. The sample shows 150,000 to 190,000 clones, about 7.3% of them seen only once. Source material: central memory CD4+ T cells from blood. The receptors here all came from a man younger than 35 in good health.

This CDR3 is CASSFFFRGLSSYEQYF. The DNA for the CDR3 is TGTGCCAGCAGTTTCTTCTTCAGGGGCTTAAGCTCCTACGAGCAGTACTTC. The rearrangement uses TRBV28 and TRBJ2-7; D perhaps matches TRBD1 (6 bases). V dropped 3 bases and J dropped 0 bases, with 18 bases sitting between them. Germline V gene data show CDR1 as MDHEN and CDR2 as SYDVKM. CDR3 length equals 17 residues.

This clone was seen only a few times. The V call is TRBV6-5, the J call TRBJ2-5; tentative D call: TRBD1 (6 bases). The V end was cut by 0 bases, the J end by 5 bases, with 13 bases between. CDR3 length: 15 amino acids. Germline CDR1 and CDR2: MNHEY and SVGAGI. CDR3 protein: CASSYSYRVAETQYF. The DNA of the CDR3 is TGTGCCAGCAGTTACTCGTACAGGGTGGCCGAGACCCAGTACTTC.

This clone was counted only a few times. The chain recombines TRBV6-1 with TRBJ2-1; D is uncertain. V dropped 9 bases and J dropped 4 bases, with 16 bases sitting between them. From germline, CDR1 is MNHNS and CDR2 SASEGT. The CDR3 covers 14 residues. The CDR3 DNA reads TGTGCCAGTGAACCTTCTAGGAGTTACAATGAGCAGTTCTTC. This translates into CASEPSRSYNEQFF.

This clone was counted many times. The rearrangement uses TRBV5-1 and TRBJ1-6; TRBD1 is a possible D gene (5 bases). The germline CDR1 and CDR2 sequences are SGHRS and YFSETQ. V gave up 0 bases and J gave up 7 bases, with 11 bases separating them. CDR3 length equals 15 residues. The CDR3 bases are TGCGCCAGCAGCTTGGGGGACTCAGCAAATTCACCCCTCCACTTT. Amino acids: CASSLGDSANSPLHF. Combining the CDR3 with reference TRBV5-1 and TRBJ1-6 gives the whole variable domain KAGVTQTPRYLIKTRGQQVTLSCSPISGHRSVSWYQQTPGQGLQFLFEYFSETQRNKGNFPGRFSGRQFSNSRSEMNVSTLELGDSALYLCASSLGDSANSPLHFGNGTRLTVT.

Ten or more counts support this clone. The chain carries TRBV28 and TRBJ1-2, with TRBD1 as a possible D gene (6 bases). CDR1 MDHEN and CDR2 SYDVKM come from the germline V gene. The CDR3 runs to 15 residues. V was shortened by 6 bases and J by 2 bases, with 16 bases between the two germline ends. The CDR3 DNA sequence: TGTGCCAGCAGGGGGGAGACAGGTCCCAACTATGGCTACACCTTC. Protein sequence: CASRGETGPNYGYTF.

This clone showed up just a few times. The rearrangement links TRBV4-2 to TRBJ2-7; 9 positions match TRBD2. The V segment lost 0 bases and the J segment 5 bases; nucleotides outside the gene matches: 8. Germline V gene sequence: CDR1 LGHNA, CDR2 YNFKEQ. The CDR3 loop spans 16 amino acids. The CDR3 reads CASSQERQREVDEQYF. In nucleotides, the CDR3 is TGTGCCAGCAGCCAAGAAAGGCAGCGGGAGGTCGACGAGCAGTACTTC.

A few counts support this clone. The chain links TRBV11-2 to TRBJ2-1; D is ambiguous. Germline CDR1 reads SGHAT; CDR2 reads FQNNGV. Trimming took 0 bases from V and 4 from J, leaving 4 bases between them. The CDR3 extends over 13 amino acids. CDR3 loop: CASSLDRYNEQFF. CDR3 in DNA: TGTGCCAGCAGCTTAGATCGGTACAATGAGCAGTTCTTC.

This clone occurred a few times. CDR3: CASSIGRQVNQPQHF. CDR3 DNA sequence: TGTGCCAGTAGTATAGGTCGACAGGTCAATCAGCCCCAGCATTTT. The genes are TRBV19 and TRBJ1-5; TRBD1 is a possible D gene (6 bases). The CDR3 loop spans 15 amino acids. The germline V gene has CDR1 LNHDA and CDR2 SQIVND (reference sequence). V dropped 1 base and J dropped 3 bases, with 10 bases sitting between them.

V gene TRBV27 combines with J gene TRBJ1-1; a possible D gene is TRBD1 (5 bases). This CDR3 region has 13 residues. Looked up from germline, CDR1 is MNHEY and CDR2 is SMNVEV (reference sequence). V lost 8 bases and J 5 bases, leaving 15 bases between the germline ends. CDR3 DNA: TGTGCCAGCTTAAGATCTGGGGGGACTGAAGCTTTCTTT. Protein product: CASLRSGGTEAFF.

This clone was observed a handful of times. This chain uses TRBV5-4 with TRBJ2-4; 11 bases are shared with TRBD2. Germline V gives CDR1 SGHNT, CDR2 YYREEE (reference sequence). The CDR3 has 16 residues. V shed 4 bases, J shed 7 bases, and the junction held 10 bases outside the gene matches. CDR3 nucleotides: TGTGCCAGCAGCCGCTCTACTAGCGGGAGCTTTAACATTCAGTACTTC. Amino acids: CASSRSTSGSFNIQYF. The complete variable domain, with remaining parts taken from reference TRBV5-4 and TRBJ2-4, reads ETGVTQSPTHLIKTRGQQVTLRCSSQSGHNTVSWYQQALGQGPQFIFQYYREEENGRGNFPPRFSGLQFPNYSSELNVNALELDDSALYLCASSRSTSGSFNIQYFGAGTRLSVL.

This clone showed up many times. The rearrangement joins TRBV21-1 to TRBJ2-4; the listed D gene, TRBD2, was not tested against the DNA. TRBV21-1 is an annotated pseudogene. This CDR3 has 13 residues. The CDR3 sequence: CASSWTLSSIQYF. The CDR3 DNA sequence: TGTGCCAGCAGTTGGACTTTATCTAGCATTCAGTACTTC.

The J gene is TRBJ1-6, the V gene TRBV28; 9 bases align to TRBD1. The CDR3 totals 17 residues. From germline, CDR1 is MDHEN and CDR2 SYDVKM. J gave up 5 bases and V 6 bases, and 11 bases lay outside the gene matches. The CDR3: CASSLPGTGSNNSPLHF. The CDR3 region has the DNA TGTGCCAGCAGCCTGCCCGGGACAGGGTCGAATAATTCACCCCTCCACTTT.

This chain links TRBV5-1 with TRBJ1-5; no reliable D call. There are 14 residues in the CDR3. The V end was cut by 0 bases, the J end by 1 base, with 5 bases between. The germline gives CDR1 SGHRS, CDR2 YFSETQ. Written as DNA, the CDR3 is TGCGCCAGCAGCTTGGAATCGAGCAATCAGCCCCAGCATTTT. This gives the protein CASSLESSNQPQHF. The whole variable domain, remainder taken from reference TRBV5-1 and TRBJ1-5, is KAGVTQTPRYLIKTRGQQVTLSCSPISGHRSVSWYQQTPGQGLQFLFEYFSETQRNKGNFPGRFSGRQFSNSRSEMNVSTLELGDSALYLCASSLESSNQPQHFGDGTRLSIL.

This clone was observed a handful of times. The chain carries TRBV30 and TRBJ2-2; the D gene is possibly TRBD2 (6 bases). CDR3 size: 14 residues. Trimming stripped 4 bases from V and 7 bases from J, with 16 bases between. Germline CDR1 is GTSNPN and CDR2 is SVGIG (reference sequence). The CDR3: CAWNGLDGGGELFF. CDR3 sequence (DNA): TGTGCCTGGAATGGCTTAGACGGGGGCGGGGAGCTGTTTTTT.

This clone has only a few counts. V and J are TRBV19 and TRBJ1-1; no reliable D call. Germline V gene sequence: CDR1 LNHDA, CDR2 SQIVND (reference sequence). V lost 3 bases and J 5 bases, leaving 10 bases between the germline ends. The CDR3 consists of 13 residues. CDR3: CASSIWGGTEAFF. The CDR3 nucleotides are TGTGCCAGTAGTATTTGGGGAGGGACTGAAGCTTTCTTT.

This clone was observed at least ten times. This chain connects TRBV7-9 to TRBJ1-3, with D unresolved. Germline values: CDR1 SEHNR, CDR2 FQNEAQ (reference sequence). V dropped 0 bases and J dropped 0 bases, with 9 bases sitting between them. This CDR3 region has 16 residues. CDR3 in amino acids: CASSLAMRSSGNTIYF. The CDR3 DNA reads TGTGCCAGCAGCTTAGCGATGAGAAGCTCTGGAAACACCATATATTTT.

The chain couples TRBV19 to TRBJ2-1; 10 bases fit TRBD1. The CDR3 consists of 14 residues. The germline CDR1 and CDR2 sequences are LNHDA and SQIVND (reference sequence). J was trimmed by 8 bases and V by 3 bases; bases with no gene match: 4. The CDR3 bases are TGTGCCAGTAGTATCTGGGACAGGGGCCATGAGCAGTTCTTC. Its translation: CASSIWDRGHEQFF.

This clone was found many times. The chain combines TRBV7-2 with TRBJ1-5, with D tentatively TRBD1 (5 bases). Trimming cost V 5 bases and J 9 bases, with 14 bases left between them. The CDR3 contains 13 residues. The germline V gene encodes CDR1 SGHTA and CDR2 FQGNSA. This CDR3 is CASSKMGGAPQHF. DNA for the CDR3: TGTGCCAGCAGCAAGATGGGGGGAGCGCCCCAGCATTTT. Combining the CDR3 with reference TRBV7-2 and TRBJ1-5 gives the whole variable domain GAGVSQSPSNKVTEKGKDVELRCDPISGHTALYWYRQSLGQGLEFLIYFQGNSAPDKSGLPSDRFSAERTGGSVSTLTIQRTQQEDSAVYLCASSKMGGAPQHFGDGTRLSIL.

The sample holds a few counts of this clone. V and J are TRBV7-9 and TRBJ2-5, with 7 nucleotides matching TRBD1. Germline V lookup: CDR1 SEHNR, CDR2 FQNEAQ (reference sequence). With V trimmed by 3 bases and J by 5 bases, 6 bases remained unmatched. CDR3 length: 14 residues. CDR3 region: CASSFQGVSETQYF. The CDR3 nucleotides are TGTGCCAGCAGCTTTCAGGGGGTGTCGGAGACCCAGTACTTC.

J is TRBJ2-1 and V is TRBV7-3; maybe TRBD1 (5 bases). The length of the CDR3 is 13 residues. Germline V gene sequence: CDR1 SGHTA, CDR2 FQGTGA. The V end was cut by 1 base, the J end by 8 bases, with 9 bases between. As DNA, the CDR3 is TGTGCCAGCAGCTTAAGGGCCAGGGATGAGCAGTTCTTC. Translated: CASSLRARDEQFF.

This clone was counted only a few times. The chain combines TRBV29-1 with TRBJ1-3, with TRBD1 identical over 9 bases. The ends lost 6 bases at V and 2 bases at J; junction bases unmatched: 5. The CDR3 runs to 14 residues. The V gene's germline CDR1 is SQVTM and CDR2 ANQGSEA. The CDR3, as DNA: TGCAGCGTGGTACAGGGGGCGGCTGGAAACACCATATATTTT. It translates to CSVVQGAAGNTIYF.

The chain recombines TRBV25-1 with TRBJ1-2; TRBD1 agrees at 9 bases. CDR3 length equals 14 residues. Germline-derived CDR1 and CDR2 are MGHDK and SYGVNS. Trimming took 2 bases from V and 7 from J; bases not matched to a gene: 5. The CDR3 DNA follows: TGTGCCAGCAGTGAAACAGGGGGCGCGACTGGCTACACCTTC. Translated, it gives CASSETGGATGYTF.